This is a list of T cell receptor beta chains from one sample in a study of T-cell reconstitution after alpha-beta-depleted transplantation in children. TCRdb reanalysed the PCR reads using MiXCR and keeps one entry per CDR3 protein. The sample has some 290,000 distinct CDR3 sequences, around 25% seen once; the top ten hold approximately 9.9%. The sequencing here drew on PBMCs, mostly from graft donor cells, taken 180 days after TCRalphabeta/CD19-depleted stem cell transplant. The receptors here all came from a male patient under 18 who had a stem cell transplant for acute lymphoblastic leukemia, so the T cells may come from the graft donor. CDR3s include the opening cysteine and the closing phenylalanine or tryptophan. The order of the fields is CDR3 length, clone size, V gene, J gene, D gene, CDR3 protein, CDR3 DNA. A D gene is named only where the DNA matches it firmly. For some rows the clone size is stated as once, few or many, or as a class when expanded; others skip it.

len: 16; abundance: -; v_gene: TRBV27; j_gene: TRBJ2-3; d_gene: TRBD2; CDR3aa: CASSFGAGGGTDTQYF; CDR3nt: TGTGCCAGCAGTTTCGGAGCGGGAGGTGGCACAGATACGCAGTATTTT
len: 13; abundance: once; v_gene: TRBV7-6; j_gene: TRBJ1-6; d_gene: -; CDR3aa: CASSLGQGPPLHF; CDR3nt: TGTGCCAGCAGCTTAGGTCAAGGGCCACCCCTCCACTTT
len: 15; abundance: -; v_gene: TRBV20-1; j_gene: TRBJ2-7; d_gene: TRBD2; CDR3aa: CSARSAGGPTYEQYF; CDR3nt: TGCAGTGCTAGGTCAGCGGGAGGGCCGACCTACGAGCAGTACTTC
len: 12; abundance: few; v_gene: TRBV6-5; j_gene: TRBJ2-7; d_gene: -; CDR3aa: CASGPYPGGQYF; CDR3nt: TGTGCCAGCGGCCCCTACCCAGGTGGGCAGTACTTC
len: 16; abundance: -; v_gene: TRBV20-1; j_gene: TRBJ2-5; d_gene: TRBD2; CDR3aa: CSATTGLAGVRETQYF; CDR3nt: TGCAGTGCTACCACGGGACTAGCGGGAGTAAGAGAGACCCAGTACTTC
len: 11; abundance: few; v_gene: TRBV12-3/TRBV12-4; j_gene: TRBJ2-2; d_gene: -; CDR3aa: CASRRTRELFF; CDR3nt: TGTGCCAGCAGGAGGACGAGGGAGCTGTTTTTT
len: 16; abundance: -; v_gene: TRBV19; j_gene: TRBJ2-1; d_gene: -; CDR3aa: CASSIVGVSSYNEQFF; CDR3nt: TGTGCCAGTAGTATAGTCGGCGTAAGCTCCTACAATGAGCAGTTCTTC
len: 20; abundance: few; v_gene: TRBV7-2; j_gene: TRBJ2-2; d_gene: -; CDR3aa: CASSLALFAKRGRGTGELFF; CDR3nt: TGTGCCAGCAGCTTAGCCCTCTTCGCCAAAAGGGGAAGGGGCACCGGGGAGCTGTTTTTT
len: 15; abundance: -; v_gene: TRBV5-1; j_gene: TRBJ2-3; d_gene: -; CDR3aa: CASSLDSSGTDTQYF; CDR3nt: TGCGCCAGCAGCTTGGATTCGAGCGGAACAGATACGCAGTATTTT
len: 16; abundance: -; v_gene: TRBV7-2; j_gene: TRBJ2-2; d_gene: -; CDR3aa: CASSLASSPNTGELFF; CDR3nt: TGTGCCAGCAGCTTAGCTAGCTCGCCGAACACCGGGGAGCTGTTTTTT
len: 15; abundance: once; v_gene: TRBV7-3; j_gene: TRBJ2-1; d_gene: TRBD2; CDR3aa: CASSFGTSEYNEQFF; CDR3nt: TGTGCCAGCAGCTTCGGGACTAGCGAGTACAATGAGCAGTTCTTC
len: 15; abundance: -; v_gene: TRBV18; j_gene: TRBJ2-3; d_gene: -; CDR3aa: CASSTNRIGTDTQYF; CDR3nt: TGTGCCAGCTCAACCAACAGGATCGGCACAGATACGCAGTATTTT
len: 15; abundance: -; v_gene: TRBV7-3; j_gene: TRBJ2-7; d_gene: TRBD2; CDR3aa: CASSLMASGSYEQYF; CDR3nt: TGTGCCAGCAGCTTAATGGCTAGCGGGAGCTACGAGCAGTACTTC
len: 14; abundance: few; v_gene: TRBV7-3; j_gene: TRBJ2-1; d_gene: -; CDR3aa: CASSLEYAFSEQFF; CDR3nt: TGTGCCAGCAGCTTAGAGTATGCCTTCTCGGAGCAGTTCTTC
len: 14; abundance: many; v_gene: TRBV12-3/TRBV12-4; j_gene: TRBJ1-2; d_gene: -; CDR3aa: CASSLRGGDYGYTF; CDR3nt: TGTGCCAGCAGTTTACGAGGGGGGGACTATGGCTACACCTTC
len: 16; abundance: -; v_gene: TRBV4-1; j_gene: TRBJ2-2; d_gene: -; CDR3aa: CASSQGGVAFTGELFF; CDR3nt: TGCGCCAGCAGCCAAGGCGGGGTGGCGTTCACCGGGGAGCTGTTTTTT
len: 17; abundance: -; v_gene: TRBV10-1; j_gene: TRBJ2-5; d_gene: TRBD2; CDR3aa: CASRGEAGGPYWETQYF; CDR3nt: TGCGCCAGCAGAGGCGAGGCGGGAGGCCCGTATTGGGAGACCCAGTACTTC
len: 18; abundance: few; v_gene: TRBV3-1; j_gene: TRBJ2-2; d_gene: -; CDR3aa: CASSRWFDSLGSAGELFF; CDR3nt: TGTGCCAGCAGCCGATGGTTTGACAGTCTTGGTTCGGCTGGGGAGCTGTTTTTT
len: 16; abundance: few; v_gene: TRBV5-6; j_gene: TRBJ2-3; d_gene: -; CDR3aa: CASSYGTVISTDTQYF; CDR3nt: TGTGCCAGCAGCTATGGGACGGTCATTAGCACAGATACGCAGTATTTT
len: 14; abundance: few; v_gene: TRBV12-3/TRBV12-4; j_gene: TRBJ2-7; d_gene: TRBD2; CDR3aa: CASQSGLAPYEQYF; CDR3nt: TGTGCCAGCCAATCGGGACTAGCGCCCTACGAGCAGTACTTC
len: 17; abundance: -; v_gene: TRBV3-1; j_gene: TRBJ2-7; d_gene: TRBD1; CDR3aa: CASSLLTPGTGAYEQYF; CDR3nt: TGTGCCAGCAGCCTCCTAACCCCGGGGACAGGGGCCTACGAGCAGTACTTC
len: 16; abundance: few; v_gene: TRBV4-2; j_gene: TRBJ2-1; d_gene: -; CDR3aa: CASSQGDSLGYNEQFF; CDR3nt: TGTGCCAGCAGCCAAGGGGACTCCCTTGGATACAATGAGCAGTTCTTC
len: 15; abundance: few; v_gene: TRBV4-1; j_gene: TRBJ2-7; d_gene: -; CDR3aa: CASSQEQRASYEQYF; CDR3nt: TGCGCCAGCAGCCAAGAGCAGCGAGCTTCCTACGAGCAGTACTTC
len: 17; abundance: few; v_gene: TRBV5-6; j_gene: TRBJ2-2; d_gene: TRBD2; CDR3aa: CASSLPGTSGPTGELFF; CDR3nt: TGTGCCAGCAGCTTGCCGGGGACTAGCGGGCCTACCGGGGAGCTGTTTTTT
len: 15; abundance: few; v_gene: TRBV6-1; j_gene: TRBJ2-3; d_gene: TRBD2; CDR3aa: CASSALAGNTDTQYF; CDR3nt: TGTGCCAGCAGCGCCCTAGCGGGCAACACAGATACGCAGTATTTT
len: 18; abundance: -; v_gene: TRBV18; j_gene: TRBJ1-3; d_gene: -; CDR3aa: CASSLLPVAGLSGNTIYF; CDR3nt: TGTGCCAGCTCACTCCTCCCCGTGGCAGGTCTCTCTGGAAACACCATATATTTT
len: 14; abundance: -; v_gene: TRBV7-2; j_gene: TRBJ2-7; d_gene: -; CDR3aa: CASSPIHIGYEQYF; CDR3nt: TGTGCCAGCAGCCCGATACACATCGGATACGAGCAGTACTTC
len: 18; abundance: -; v_gene: TRBV3-1; j_gene: TRBJ2-3; d_gene: TRBD2; CDR3aa: CASCSPGTSGSVGDTQYF; CDR3nt: TGTGCCAGCTGTTCCCCCGGGACTAGCGGGAGTGTGGGAGATACGCAGTATTTT
len: 14; abundance: -; v_gene: TRBV6-5; j_gene: TRBJ2-7; d_gene: TRBD1; CDR3aa: CASSSVQGAGEQYF; CDR3nt: TGTGCCAGCAGTTCGGTTCAGGGGGCGGGCGAGCAGTACTTC
len: 20; abundance: few; v_gene: TRBV7-3; j_gene: TRBJ2-1; d_gene: TRBD2; CDR3aa: CASRRPGLAVFPWSYNEQFF; CDR3nt: TGTGCCAGCAGGCGTCCGGGACTAGCAGTATTCCCGTGGTCCTACAATGAGCAGTTCTTC
len: 14; abundance: -; v_gene: TRBV6-4; j_gene: TRBJ2-2; d_gene: -; CDR3aa: CASSQRQVPAELFF; CDR3nt: TGTGCCAGCAGTCAAAGACAGGTTCCGGCGGAGCTGTTTTTT
len: 17; abundance: once; v_gene: TRBV27; j_gene: TRBJ2-3; d_gene: TRBD2; CDR3aa: CASSEKGLAEASHGQYF; CDR3nt: TGTGCCAGCAGCGAAAAAGGACTAGCGGAGGCCTCACATGGGCAGTATTTT
len: 12; abundance: -; v_gene: TRBV27; j_gene: TRBJ2-1; d_gene: TRBD2; CDR3aa: CASSPVRAGGFF; CDR3nt: TGTGCCAGCAGCCCCGTTCGAGCGGGAGGTTTCTTC
len: 13; abundance: -; v_gene: TRBV7-9; j_gene: TRBJ2-7; d_gene: -; CDR3aa: CASGMGGPYEQYF; CDR3nt: TGTGCCAGCGGCATGGGTGGGCCCTACGAGCAGTACTTC
len: 12; abundance: -; v_gene: TRBV29-1; j_gene: TRBJ2-5; d_gene: -; CDR3aa: CSVGRSQETQYF; CDR3nt: TGCAGCGTTGGGCGGTCACAAGAGACCCAGTACTTC
len: 14; abundance: -; v_gene: TRBV27; j_gene: TRBJ1-2; d_gene: -; CDR3aa: CASSPRRTNYGYTF; CDR3nt: TGTGCCAGCAGTCCCCGCAGAACTAACTATGGCTACACCTTC
len: 17; abundance: -; v_gene: TRBV12-3/TRBV12-4; j_gene: TRBJ2-2; d_gene: TRBD1; CDR3aa: CASSRGTRTGRAGELFF; CDR3nt: TGTGCCAGCAGTCGAGGGACCAGGACAGGTCGTGCCGGGGAGCTGTTTTTT
len: 12; abundance: -; v_gene: TRBV6-2/TRBV6-3; j_gene: TRBJ2-1; d_gene: -; CDR3aa: CASNRVYNEQFF; CDR3nt: TGTGCCAGCAACAGGGTGTACAATGAGCAGTTCTTC
len: 11; abundance: -; v_gene: TRBV25-1; j_gene: TRBJ1-2; d_gene: -; CDR3aa: CASSEYYGYTF; CDR3nt: TGTGCCAGCAGTGAATATTACGGCTACACCTTC
len: 20; abundance: -; v_gene: TRBV12-3/TRBV12-4; j_gene: TRBJ2-5; d_gene: TRBD2; CDR3aa: CASSLAGTSGVSGSEETQYF; CDR3nt: TGTGCCAGCAGTTTAGCAGGGACTAGCGGCGTTTCGGGATCGGAAGAGACCCAGTACTTC
len: 16; abundance: -; v_gene: TRBV3-1; j_gene: TRBJ2-5; d_gene: TRBD2; CDR3aa: CASSQDGTSPIETQYF; CDR3nt: TGTGCCAGCAGCCAAGATGGGACTAGTCCTATTGAGACCCAGTACTTC
len: 15; abundance: few; v_gene: TRBV11-2; j_gene: TRBJ2-3; d_gene: -; CDR3aa: CASSQYRDSLDTQYF; CDR3nt: TGTGCCAGCAGCCAGTACCGGGACTCACTAGATACGCAGTATTTT
len: 16; abundance: -; v_gene: TRBV20-1; j_gene: TRBJ2-7; d_gene: TRBD1; CDR3aa: CSASYTRDRGKHEQYF; CDR3nt: TGCAGTGCTAGTTACACCCGGGACAGGGGCAAGCACGAGCAGTACTTC
len: 15; abundance: -; v_gene: TRBV2; j_gene: TRBJ1-4; d_gene: TRBD1; CDR3aa: CASCTMGQGAEKLFF; CDR3nt: TGTGCCAGCTGTACTATGGGACAGGGGGCCGAAAAACTGTTTTTT
len: 13; abundance: few; v_gene: TRBV7-9; j_gene: TRBJ2-7; d_gene: TRBD1; CDR3aa: CASSGDRDYEQYF; CDR3nt: TGTGCCAGCAGCGGGGACAGGGACTACGAGCAGTACTTC
len: 15; abundance: few; v_gene: TRBV7-8; j_gene: TRBJ2-1; d_gene: TRBD2; CDR3aa: CASSLIVGGPNEQFF; CDR3nt: TGTGCCAGCAGCTTAATCGTGGGAGGGCCGAATGAGCAGTTCTTC
len: 14; abundance: -; v_gene: TRBV6-2/TRBV6-3; j_gene: TRBJ2-3; d_gene: -; CDR3aa: CASSYWRGSDTQYF; CDR3nt: TGTGCCAGCAGTTACTGGAGGGGATCAGATACGCAGTATTTT
len: 16; abundance: few; v_gene: TRBV3-1; j_gene: TRBJ2-6; d_gene: TRBD1; CDR3aa: CASSGAGGIGANVLTF; CDR3nt: TGTGCCAGCAGCGGCGCAGGGGGCATTGGGGCCAACGTCCTGACTTTC
len: 14; abundance: once; v_gene: TRBV4-1; j_gene: TRBJ1-2; d_gene: -; CDR3aa: CASSQVSGSIECTF; CDR3nt: TGCGCCAGCAGCCAAGTCTCCGGGTCCATCGAGTGCACCTTC
len: 14; abundance: few; v_gene: TRBV28; j_gene: TRBJ1-2; d_gene: -; CDR3aa: CASSFPIRGRGYTF; CDR3nt: TGTGCCAGCAGTTTCCCGATTAGGGGTAGAGGCTACACCTTC
len: 13; abundance: few; v_gene: TRBV5-1; j_gene: TRBJ2-1; d_gene: TRBD2; CDR3aa: CASGLAGGNEQFF; CDR3nt: TGCGCCAGCGGACTAGCGGGGGGTAATGAGCAGTTCTTC
len: 16; abundance: -; v_gene: TRBV10-2; j_gene: TRBJ2-4; d_gene: -; CDR3aa: CASSESWGLAKNIQYF; CDR3nt: TGCGCCAGCAGTGAGTCTTGGGGACTAGCCAAAAACATTCAGTACTTC
len: 14; abundance: few; v_gene: TRBV27; j_gene: TRBJ2-7; d_gene: -; CDR3aa: CASSLYSRPYEQYF; CDR3nt: TGTGCCAGCAGTTTATACTCTAGGCCCTACGAGCAGTACTTC